This T cell receptor (beta chain) derives from a study of human T cells and chemical hapten exposure. Study-level information: Chiefly female patients presented with alopecia areata, totalis or universalis. Whole-study findings and limits: Counts of expanded TCRs (at PT1) showed a positive correlation with patch test score.

For this clonotype: Its cognate antigen is unknown.

TCRdb used MiXCR to reprocess the RACE reads, holding one entry per CDR3 protein. Found here are around 150,000 distinct CDR3 sequences, roughly a quarter of them singletons; the top ten hold 2.1%. Germline V gene data show CDR1 as MNHEY and CDR2 as SVGAGI. The CDR3 length is 15 residues. Between the trimmed V and J ends, which lost 5 bases and 1 base, there was a span of 14 bases. Stated time point: patch test 3, about 24 weeks after DPC sensitization. Treatment: therapeutic diphenylcyclopropenone sensitization with weekly scalp DPC. Participating donors were patients with alopecia, aged 18 to 70 years, considered appropriate candidates for DPC. The template was total RNA from unfractionated whole blood.

This clonotype originated in a woman aged 18-29 years with alopecia areata. Some clones in this sample may be carry-over from other donors' samples. Sample: whole blood, taken in connection with sensitization to the hapten diphenylcyclopropenone (DPC). V and J are TRBV6-5 and TRBJ1-1; perhaps TRBD1 as D (5 bases). CDR3: CASSAPAQANTEAFF. In DNA form, the CDR3 reads TGTGCCAGCAGTGCCCCCGCACAGGCGAACACTGAAGCTTTCTTT.